This passage covers 29 T cell receptor beta chains from one sample sequenced in a study of a mutant IDH1 vaccine in newly diagnosed glioma. Time point indicated: week 5, during vaccination. Topical imiquimod accompanied each vaccine dose, which consisted of 300 ug of mutant IDH1 20-mer peptide. The table came from immunoSEQ multiplex PCR; TCRdb's copy has only in-frame clones and leaves some out. The sample has around 30,000 clones, roughly three fifths seen once; the top ten hold 9.5% to 11%. For these TCRs, the target antigens are not known. Specimen: PBMCs, collected from a glioma patient whose treatment included an IDH1 peptide vaccine. Every receptor here comes from a young woman with glioma.

The chain uses TRBV2 and TRBJ2-1; D unresolved. This CDR3 has 15 amino acids. The ends were cut back, 2 bases at V and 4 bases at J, with 12 bases in the middle. CDR1 is SNHLY and CDR2 is FYNNEI in the germline V gene. This CDR3 is CASSERLVAYNEQFF. The DNA of the CDR3 is TGTGCCAGCAGTGAAAGGCTAGTCGCATACAATGAGCAGTTCTTC.

This chain links TRBV11-2 with TRBJ1-1; D is unresolved. Trimming took 5 bases from V and 3 from J, leaving 13 bases between them. From germline, CDR1 is SGHAT and CDR2 FQNNGV. CDR3 length equals 14 residues. The chain's CDR3 is CASSPILVYTEAFF. The CDR3, as DNA: TGTGCCAGCAGCCCCATCTTGGTGTACACTGAAGCTTTCTTT.

The chain uses TRBV29-1 and TRBJ1-1, with D possibly being TRBD1 (5 bases). Per germline, CDR1 SQVTM and CDR2 ANQGSEA. CDR3 length: 12 residues. V lost 4 bases and J lost 4, with 10 bases in between. The chain's CDR3 is CSVVRGVTEAFF. CDR3 DNA sequence: TGCAGCGTTGTGAGGGGCGTCACTGAAGCTTTCTTT.

This chain connects TRBV27 to TRBJ2-7; 7 bases are shared with TRBD2. The trim removed 0 bases at V and 2 bases at J, leaving 1 base unmatched. The V gene's germline CDR1 is MNHEY and CDR2 SMNVEV (reference sequence). The CDR3 is 14 amino acids. CDR3: CASSLSSGPYEQYF. CDR3 in DNA: TGTGCCAGCAGTTTATCTAGCGGGCCCTACGAGCAGTACTTC.

J is TRBJ2-4 and V is TRBV4-3, with no clear D. The germline gives CDR1 LGHNA, CDR2 YSLEER. This CDR3 is built from 16 residues. The V gene lost 1 base and the J gene lost 3 bases, with 13 bases spanning the gap. CDR3 sequence: CASSQVFPSDKNIQYF. Here the CDR3 DNA reads TGCGCCAGCAGCCAAGTTTTTCCCTCCGACAAAAACATTCAGTACTTC.

Only a few counts were recorded for this clone. V gene TRBV30 combines with J gene TRBJ1-1, with D perhaps TRBD1 (6 bases). The CDR3 consists of 14 residues. Germline V CDR1 and CDR2: GTSNPN, SVGIG (reference sequence). V shed 1 base and J shed 1 base, with 10 bases lying between them. CDR3 loop: CAWSGGAKNTEAFF. The CDR3 nucleotides are TGTGCCTGGAGTGGGGGGGCGAAGAACACTGAAGCTTTCTTT.

Only a few counts were recorded for this clone. The chain is built from TRBV7-2 and TRBJ2-1; D is unresolved. CDR1 is SGHTA and CDR2 is FQGNSA in the germline V gene. V lost 2 bases to trimming and J lost 7 bases, with 6 bases between them. CDR3 length equals 12 residues. The CDR3 reads CASSLYGNEQFF. CDR3 DNA: TGTGCCAGCAGCTTATACGGGAATGAGCAGTTCTTC.

The V call is TRBV4-1, the J call TRBJ2-5; D unclear. This CDR3 contains 13 residues. V lost 2 bases to trimming and J lost 5 bases, with 9 bases between them. Germline lookup yields CDR1 MGHRA and CDR2 YSYEKL. The CDR3 loop is CASSQWQRETQYF. DNA of the CDR3: TGCGCCAGCAGCCAATGGCAGAGGGAGACCCAGTACTTC.

The chain recombines TRBV30 with TRBJ2-7; TRBD2 agrees at 7 bases. The CDR3 covers 11 residues. Germline values: CDR1 GTSNPN, CDR2 SVGIG (reference sequence). The ends lost 2 bases at V and 7 bases at J; junction bases unmatched: 2. Written as DNA, the CDR3 is TGTGCCTGGAGTCTGCGGGGGGAGCAGTACTTC. This translates into CAWSLRGEQYF. The full variable domain, in which reference TRBV30 and TRBJ2-7 provide the parts outside the CDR3, is SQTIHQWPATLVQPVGSPLSLECTVEGTSNPNLYWYRQAAGRGLQLLFYSVGIGQISSEVPQNLSASRPQDRQFILSSKKLLLSDSGFYLCAWSLRGEQYFGPGTRLTVT.

This clone is medium-sized (0.01 to 0.1%) in the sample. The gene calls are TRBV5-5 and TRBJ2-6, with 7 bases aligning to TRBD1. The CDR3 spans 15 residues. Germline CDR1 is SGHKS and CDR2 is YYEKEE (reference sequence). J lost 2 bases, V lost 3 bases, and 2 bases had no gene match. In nucleotides, the CDR3 is TGTGCCAGCAGCTCACAGGGGACTGGGGCCAACGTCCTGACTTTC. Its protein product is CASSSQGTGANVLTF.

The V and J genes are TRBV10-3 and TRBJ2-7; maybe TRBD1 (5 bases). Germline V lookup: CDR1 ENHRY, CDR2 SYGVKD. Trimming took 2 bases from V and 4 from J, leaving 9 bases between them. CDR3 length equals 13 residues. The CDR3 sequence: CAISEGAIYEQYF. DNA for the CDR3: TGTGCCATCAGTGAGGGGGCGATTTACGAGCAGTACTTC.

The chain combines TRBV4-1 with TRBJ2-5; a possible D gene is TRBD2 (6 bases). Trimming cost V 0 bases and J 5 bases, with 16 bases left between them. Germline assignment: CDR1 MGHRA and CDR2 YSYEKL. This CDR3 comprises 16 residues. The DNA for the CDR3 is TGCGCCAGCAGCCAAGATGGGGTGGGACTTGGGGAGACCCAGTACTTC. Translating gives CASSQDGVGLGETQYF.

The rearrangement links TRBV2 to TRBJ1-1; D perhaps matches TRBD1 (5 bases). The CDR3 extends over 13 amino acids. V dropped 3 bases and J dropped 4 bases, with 9 bases sitting between them. The germline gives CDR1 SNHLY, CDR2 FYNNEI. CDR3 bases: TGTGCCAGCAGTGATTCGGGGGGCACTGAAGCTTTCTTT. Its protein product is CASSDSGGTEAFF.

The J gene is TRBJ1-2, the V gene TRBV6-1, with D maybe TRBD1 (6 bases). Germline-derived CDR1 and CDR2 are MNHNS and SASEGT. Trimming took 2 bases from V and 5 from J, leaving 15 bases between them. The CDR3 consists of 15 residues. The CDR3 coding sequence is TGTGCCAGCAGTGAAACCGACAGGAGCGTGTATGGCTACACCTTC. Translating gives CASSETDRSVYGYTF.

The chain carries TRBV6-5 and TRBJ1-1; TRBD1 might be the D (6 bases). Trimming left V 0 bases short and J 6 bases short, with 11 bases between. In germline, CDR1 is MNHEY, CDR2 SVGAGI. The CDR3 extends over 14 amino acids. The DNA for the CDR3 is TGTGCCAGCAGTTACTCAACAGGGAGGGCTGAAGCTTTCTTT. It yields the protein CASSYSTGRAEAFF.

The rearrangement uses TRBV7-8 and TRBJ2-7, with D possibly being TRBD1 (7 bases). V was clipped by 5 bases and J by 2 bases, with 25 bases between them. Germline CDR1 reads SGHVS; CDR2 reads FQNEAQ. This CDR3 region has 18 residues. In DNA, the CDR3 is TGTGCCAGCAGCCCCAAGGGGGGAGGACAGGTCCTAACCTACGAGCAGTACTTC. Its translation is CASSPKGGGQVLTYEQYF. Supplemented by reference TRBV7-8 and TRBJ2-7, the full variable domain reads GAGVSQSPRYKVAKRGQDVALRCDPISGHVSLFWYQQALGQGPEFLTYFQNEAQLDKSGLPSDRFFAERPEGSVSTLKIQRTQQEDSAVYLCASSPKGGGQVLTYEQYFGPGTRLTVT.

The table lists this clone with a few counts. The V and J genes are TRBV7-9 and TRBJ2-5, with TRBD2 as a possible D gene (5 bases). The CDR3 runs to 15 residues. The germline CDR1 and CDR2 sequences are SEHNR and FQNEAQ (reference sequence). Trimming cost V 6 bases and J 5 bases, with 19 bases left between them. The CDR3 DNA reads as TGTGCCAGCAGGGGTGGAGGCCCAACGTGGGAGACCCAGTACTTC. Amino acid sequence: CASRGGGPTWETQYF.

The chain links TRBV19 to TRBJ1-2; possible D gene TRBD1, 5 bases. V was cut by 8 bases and J by 4 bases, with 14 bases left in between. Germline CDR1 is LNHDA and CDR2 is SQIVND (reference sequence). The CDR3 is 13 amino acids. The CDR3 bases are TGTGCCAGTCGAGGTCAGGGCGGCTATGGCTACACCTTC. Translation gives CASRGQGGYGYTF.

This clone was found a few times. This chain connects TRBV9 to TRBJ2-7, with TRBD2 matching over 9 bases. The CDR3 runs 15 residues. With V trimmed by 2 bases and J by 2 bases, 5 bases remained unmatched. Per germline, CDR1 SGDLS and CDR2 YYNGEE. DNA for the CDR3: TGTGCCAGCAGCGTTCGTAGCGGGAGTGCCTACGAGCAGTACTTC. Residues: CASSVRSGSAYEQYF.

The V and J genes are TRBV25-1 and TRBJ1-2; D perhaps matches TRBD1 (5 bases). Trimming shortened V by 1 base and J by 8 bases, and 20 bases separated the two germline ends. Germline V gene sequence: CDR1 MGHDK, CDR2 SYGVNS. The CDR3 has 16 residues. The DNA for the CDR3 is TGTGCCAGCAGTGAATCGGTTATGTGGGGCGCGAAAGGCTACACCTTC. It is translated as CASSESVMWGAKGYTF.

The chain joins TRBV27 to TRBJ1-2; the D gene is possibly TRBD1 (6 bases). The CDR3 length is 13 residues. V lost 6 bases and J lost 5, with 13 bases in between. The germline CDR1 and CDR2 sequences are MNHEY and SMNVEV (reference sequence). The CDR3 DNA sequence: TGTGCCAGCAGAACCACAGGGCAGTATGGCTACACCTTC. Residues: CASRTTGQYGYTF.

This clone was detected a few times. The rearrangement links TRBV4-2 to TRBJ2-4; TRBD2 agrees at 12 bases. The ends lost 1 base at V and 2 bases at J; junction bases unmatched: 6. Germline CDR1 is LGHNA and CDR2 is YNFKEQ. The CDR3 totals 18 residues. DNA for the CDR3: TGTGCCAGCAGCCAAGCTAGCGGGGGGGCTTTGTCCAAAAACATTCAGTACTTC. This sequence encodes CASSQASGGALSKNIQYF.

This clone was seen only a few times. This chain uses TRBV28 with TRBJ1-1; possibly TRBD1 for D (5 bases). Trimming stripped 5 bases from V and 6 bases from J, with 22 bases between. CDR3 length: 16 amino acids. The germline CDR1 and CDR2 sequences are MDHEN and SYDVKM. The CDR3 DNA sequence: TGTGCCAGCAGTCGGGGCGGCAGCGGCGGAATCGCTGAAGCTTTCTTT. It specifies CASSRGGSGGIAEAFF. The entire variable domain, with the rest obtained from reference TRBV28 and TRBJ1-1, is as follows: DVKVTQSSRYLVKRTGEKVFLECVQDMDHENMFWYRQDPGLGLRLIYFSYDVKMKEKGDIPEGYSVSREKKERFSLILESASTNQTSMYLCASSRGGSGGIAEAFFGQGTRLTVV.

The chain joins TRBV10-3 to TRBJ1-1; D is ambiguous. Germline V gives CDR1 ENHRY, CDR2 SYGVKD. The CDR3 has 13 amino acids. The V end lost 4 bases, the J end lost 1 base, and 7 bases lay between the germline ends. The CDR3 DNA sequence: TGTGCCATCAGTGGCCACCAGAACACTGAAGCTTTCTTT. Protein product: CAISGHQNTEAFF.

This chain links TRBV7-8 with TRBJ2-1; 10 bases are shared with TRBD1. Germline assignment: CDR1 SGHVS and CDR2 FQNEAQ. The CDR3 has 17 amino acids. V was clipped by 5 bases and J by 2 bases; unmatched bases: 9. In nucleotides, the CDR3 is TGTGCCAGCAGCCCCCGTGGGGGGACAGGGGCCTACAATGAGCAGTTCTTC. This encodes CASSPRGGTGAYNEQFF.

The gene calls are TRBV27 and TRBJ1-2, with 8 nucleotides matching TRBD1. CDR3 length equals 17 residues. Per the germline V gene, CDR1 is MNHEY and CDR2 is SMNVEV (reference sequence). The J segment lost 4 bases and the V segment lost 3 bases, leaving 13 bases of the junction unmatched. The CDR3 loop is CASSFGPGQGHTYGYTF. DNA for the CDR3: TGTGCCAGCAGTTTCGGACCCGGACAGGGACATACCTATGGCTACACCTTC.

J is TRBJ2-7 and V is TRBV28, with D perhaps TRBD1 (5 bases). Trimming stripped 6 bases from V and 3 bases from J, with 18 bases between. The CDR3 consists of 15 residues. Germline-derived CDR1 and CDR2 are MDHEN and SYDVKM. The CDR3 region is CASSPYHTGIYEQYF. DNA of the CDR3: TGTGCCAGCAGCCCCTATCACACAGGAATCTACGAGCAGTACTTC.

This clone was seen just once. The chain is built from TRBV11-3 and TRBJ2-1; D call uncertain. CDR1 is SGHNT, CDR2 YENEEA, per germline. The CDR3 runs 13 residues. Deletions cut 1 base from V and 7 bases from J, with 8 bases between. CDR3 bases: TGTGCCAGCAGCTTAGGGCAGCGAAATGAGCAGTTCTTC. Translation: CASSLGQRNEQFF.

This chain links TRBV6-5 with TRBJ2-5; D perhaps matches TRBD2 (6 bases). The DNA end lines up better with TRBJ2-7; the J call may be wrong. The CDR3 contains 14 residues. Germline CDR1 MNHEY, CDR2 SVGAGI. The CDR3 DNA reads TGTGCCAGCAGTCGGGACTCCCCCCCACTCGAGCAGTACTTC. Translated, it gives CASSRDSPPLEQYF.